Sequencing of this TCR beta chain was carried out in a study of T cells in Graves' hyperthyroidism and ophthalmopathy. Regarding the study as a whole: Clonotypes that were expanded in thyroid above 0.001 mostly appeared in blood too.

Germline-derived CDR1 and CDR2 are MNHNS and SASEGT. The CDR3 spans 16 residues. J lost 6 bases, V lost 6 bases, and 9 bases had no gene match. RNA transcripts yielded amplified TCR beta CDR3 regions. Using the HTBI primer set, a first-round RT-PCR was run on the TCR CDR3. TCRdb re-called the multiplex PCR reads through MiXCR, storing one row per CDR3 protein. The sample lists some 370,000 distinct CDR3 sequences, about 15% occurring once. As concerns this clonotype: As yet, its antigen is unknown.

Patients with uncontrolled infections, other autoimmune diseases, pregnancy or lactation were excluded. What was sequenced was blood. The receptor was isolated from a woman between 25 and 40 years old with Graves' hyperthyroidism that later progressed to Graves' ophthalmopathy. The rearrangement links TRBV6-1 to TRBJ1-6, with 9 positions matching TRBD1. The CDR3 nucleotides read TGTGCCAGCAGGGCCGGGACAGGGCCGTTTAATTCACCCCTCCACTTT. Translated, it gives CASRAGTGPFNSPLHF.